The present TCR beta chain was sequenced within a study of regulatory T cells in long-lasting Graves disease. On the study more broadly: Graves' patients with a new diagnosis had received antithyroid drugs under 3 months. Study-wide findings and caveats: Persistent Graves' patients showed reduced TCR diversity versus newly diagnosed patients.

CDR3 length: 14 residues. Germline CDR1 MNHNS, CDR2 SASEGT. The V gene lost 8 bases and the J gene lost 0 bases, with 11 bases spanning the gap. The table lists this clonotype with a few counts. Antigen unknown. Investigators prepared the TCR beta libraries by applying iRepertoire HTBI primers and Arm-PCR of CDR3 regions. TCRdb used MiXCR to reprocess the multiplex PCR reads, holding one entry per CDR3 protein. This table has roughly 530,000 distinct CDR3 sequences, about 16% appearing once. Indicated time point: newly diagnosed GD, antithyroid drugs for less than 3 months. Extracted RNA from PBMCs served as the source of the TCR library. Graves' disease was diagnosed by American Thyroid Association guidelines. In addition, the sample was reused for a study of T cells in Graves' hyperthyroidism and ophthalmopathy. From that study: The diagnoses drew upon clinical symptoms, serum thyroxine and TRAb, thyroid ultrasound and orbital computed tomography.

This sample comprised peripheral blood mononuclear cells (PBMCs), obtained at new diagnosis, from a patient treated with antithyroid drugs. The V call is TRBV6-1, the J call TRBJ1-3, with D possibly TRBD1 on 6 matching bases. The origin of this receptor is a woman aged 35 to 59 with Graves disease. The CDR3 DNA sequence: TGTGCCAGCGTCCGGGACAACTCTGGAAACACCATATATTTT. Its translation: CASVRDNSGNTIYF.